The clone carrying this TCR beta chain was detected a few times. These data belong to a study of beta chain features in type 1 diabetes. Reverse transcription of all isolated RNA meant that expressed TCRB transcripts were sequenced. Sequencing used immunoSEQ multiplex PCR; TCRdb keeps in-frame clones, though not all of them. The sample consists of over 500,000 clones, 15% to 17% of them appearing once. Trimming cost V 0 bases and J 5 bases, with 14 bases left between them. The germline V gene encodes CDR1 SGHNT and CDR2 YYREEE (reference sequence). CDR3 length: 16 residues. The clonotype originates from a man between 18 and 29 years old in good health. J is TRBJ1-4 and V is TRBV5-4; D may be TRBD1 (6 bases). Sequencing was done on a sample of naive CD4+ T cells from blood. The chain's CDR3 is CASSLAQGGLNEKLFF. The CDR3, as DNA: TGTGCCAGCAGCTTGGCGCAAGGGGGGCTGAATGAAAAACTGTTTTTT. The variable domain in full, completed from reference TRBV5-4 and TRBJ1-4, reads ETGVTQSPTHLIKTRGQQVTLRCSSQSGHNTVSWYQQALGQGPQFIFQYYREEENGRGNFPPRFSGLQFPNYSSELNVNALELDDSALYLCASSLAQGGLNEKLFFGSGTQLSVL.